These T cell receptor beta chains were read from a single sample in a study of cytomegalovirus exposure and HLA in healthy donors. Some clones are missing from TCRdb's copy, which holds only in-frame ones; the method was immunoSEQ multiplex PCR. There are some 140,000 clones in the sample; around 80% occur only once, and around 1.3% lies in the top ten. Sample: PBMCs. Every receptor here comes from a male donor in good health and CMV-seropositive. CDR3s include the opening cysteine and the closing phenylalanine or tryptophan. A D gene is named only where the DNA matches it firmly. A row's size may be missing; if present it is once, few, many or a size class.

clone size	V gene	J gene	D gene	CDR3 DNA	CDR3 protein
.	TRBV28	TRBJ2-7	.	TGTGCCAGCAGTTTAAACCGGTTCTACGAGCAGTACTTC	CASSLNRFYEQYF
.	TRBV9	TRBJ1-2	.	TGTGCCAGCAGCGTAACCCCGGGACACCCCTATGGCTACACCTTC	CASSVTPGHPYGYTF
.	TRBV6-6	TRBJ2-4	TRBD1	TGTGCCAGCAGTTATACAGGGGGCCAAAACATTCAGTACTTC	CASSYTGGQNIQYF
.	TRBV7-3	TRBJ1-5	.	TGTGCCAGCAGCTCCACCCTGGACATCGCAAGGCAGCCCCAGCATTTT	CASSSTLDIARQPQHF
.	TRBV18	TRBJ2-7	TRBD1	TGTGCCAGCTCCCTGGGACAGAGTGCCTACGAGCAGTACTTC	CASSLGQSAYEQYF
few	TRBV6-5	TRBJ2-2	.	TGTGCCAGCAGTTACCGGGACGGGGAGCTGTTTTTT	CASSYRDGELFF
.	TRBV7-9	TRBJ2-1	.	TGTGCCAGCAGCTTAGTCGAGAAGCAGTTCTTC	CASSLVEKQFF
.	TRBV18	TRBJ1-1	TRBD1	TGTGCCAGCTCACGGGACAGCGAGAACACTGAAGCTTTCTTT	CASSRDSENTEAFF
.	TRBV5-8	TRBJ2-2	TRBD2	TGTGCCAGCAGCTTTTGGCTAGCGGGAGAAGCGGAAACCGGGGAGCTGTTTTTT	CASSFWLAGEAETGELFF
.	TRBV4-1	TRBJ2-1	TRBD2	TGCGCCAGCAGCCAGCCGACTAGCGGGAGAAATCGTGAGCAGTTCTTC	CASSQPTSGRNREQFF
.	TRBV29-1	TRBJ2-5	TRBD2	TGCAGCGTTGTGCGGGAGCTTAAACAAGAGACCCAGTACTTC	CSVVRELKQETQYF
.	TRBV30	TRBJ2-3	TRBD2	TGTGCCTGGAGGACTCCGGGAGGCCGATCTAGTACGCAGTATTTT	CAWRTPGGRSSTQYF
.	TRBV4-1	TRBJ2-7	TRBD1	TGCGCCAGCAGCCAAGAAGACAGGGGTATCGAGCAGTACTTC	CASSQEDRGIEQYF
once	TRBV7-2	TRBJ1-5	.	TGTGCCAGCAGCACCCGTGGGAGGGATTATCGGCCCCAGCATTTT	CASSTRGRDYRPQHF
.	TRBV11-3	TRBJ1-1	.	TGTGCCAGCAGCTGGGCGCCGAACACTGAAGCTTTCTTT	CASSWAPNTEAFF
.	TRBV21-1	TRBJ1-6	.	TGTGCCAGCAGCACTCTCTCAAGGACAGGGCCGTCGAATTCACCCCTCCACTTT	CASSTLSRTGPSNSPLHF
.	TRBV9	TRBJ2-7	TRBD1	TGTGCCAGCAGCTCTACGGACAGGGGGAGAACCTACGAGCAGTACTTC	CASSSTDRGRTYEQYF
.	TRBV6-5	TRBJ2-5	.	TGTGCCAGCAGTTACCTCACTAGTGGAAAAGAGACCCAGTACTTC	CASSYLTSGKETQYF
.	TRBV6-1	TRBJ1-1	TRBD1	TGTGCCAGCAGTGGGGCGAAAACAGGGGACACTGAAGCTTTCTTT	CASSGAKTGDTEAFF
few	TRBV13	TRBJ2-5	.	TGTGCCAGCAGCTTGAAGTTACAGGGTATCGAAGAGACCCAGTACTTC	CASSLKLQGIEETQYF
.	TRBV27	TRBJ2-3	.	TGTGCCAGCAGTTTATCGGTAGTGATCACAGATACGCAGTATTTT	CASSLSVVITDTQYF
.	TRBV30	TRBJ2-3	.	TGTGCCTGGAGGAGGACAGATACGCAGTATTTT	CAWRRTDTQYF
few	TRBV2	TRBJ1-2	.	TGTGCCAGCAGTGAAAGAAACAGAAGGGGCTATGGCTACACCTTC	CASSERNRRGYGYTF
few	TRBV6-5	TRBJ2-1	TRBD1	TGTGCCAGCAGTTACACCGGACAGGGGAGTGAGCAGTTCTTC	CASSYTGQGSEQFF
.	TRBV13	TRBJ1-2	.	TGTGCCAGCAGCTTAGCAGGACAACCCAACTATGGCTACACCTTC	CASSLAGQPNYGYTF
.	TRBV27	TRBJ2-1	.	TGTGCCAGCAGTTCCCCTAGCGCTCCCTCCTACAATGAGCAGTTCTTC	CASSSPSAPSYNEQFF
.	TRBV6-5	TRBJ2-7	TRBD2	TGTGCCACCTGCCCTTCGGGACTAGGCTCCGAGCAGTACTTC	CATCPSGLGSEQYF
.	TRBV4-3	TRBJ2-7	.	TGCGCCAGCAGCCCAGGACAGCGCGCCTACGAGCAGTACTTC	CASSPGQRAYEQYF
.	TRBV7-6	TRBJ2-3	TRBD1	TGTGCCAGCAGCTTACGTGGTAGGACAGGGGGCACAGATACGCAGTATTTT	CASSLRGRTGGTDTQYF
.	TRBV7-3	TRBJ1-1	.	TGTGCCAGCAGCCCACCTTCCAGTGGGGGGGGTTTCGCTGAAGCTTTCTTT	CASSPPSSGGGFAEAFF
.	TRBV28	TRBJ2-1	TRBD1	TGTGCCAGCAGTAAGGACAGGGGGAACCACAATGAGCAGTTCTTC	CASSKDRGNHNEQFF
.	TRBV11-3	TRBJ2-5	.	TGTGCCAGCAGCTTGGGGAGTCAAGAGACCCAGTACTTC	CASSLGSQETQYF
few	TRBV5-4	TRBJ2-4	.	TGTGCCAGCAGCGGAGGGGGCAGAGACAAAAACATTCAGTACTTC	CASSGGGRDKNIQYF
once	TRBV19	TRBJ2-1	.	TGTGCCAGTAGTATCCTATTGTTGAGCTCCTACAATGAGCAGTTCTTC	CASSILLLSSYNEQFF
.	TRBV6-4	TRBJ2-3	TRBD2	TGTGCCAGCAGTGTATCTAGCGGGAGCACAGATACGCAGTATTTT	CASSVSSGSTDTQYF
.	TRBV5-6	TRBJ1-1	.	TGTGCCAGCAGCTTGGGGAGAATCAGGGCTTACACTGAAGCTTTCTTT	CASSLGRIRAYTEAFF
.	TRBV27	TRBJ2-7	.	TGTGCCAGCAGTTTAAGTGCGCAGGGTTCTCTCCACGAGCAGTACTTC	CASSLSAQGSLHEQYF
.	TRBV10-3	TRBJ2-7	TRBD2	TGTGCCATCAGTGAGGAATCAACTAGCGGGAGGTTGGCGTACGAGCAGTACTTC	CAISEESTSGRLAYEQYF
.	TRBV9	TRBJ2-6	.	TGTGCCAGCAGCGGTAACTCTGGGGCCAACGTCCTGACTTTC	CASSGNSGANVLTF
few	TRBV7-9	TRBJ2-7	.	TGTGCCAGCAGCCCACTAGCCTTCCCCTACGAGCAGTACTTC	CASSPLAFPYEQYF
.	TRBV7-9	TRBJ1-1	.	TGTTCCAGCAGCGAAACAGGGACCGGGGCTTTCTTT	CSSSETGTGAFF
.	TRBV2	TRBJ2-7	TRBD2	TGTGCCAGCAGTGACCCTGGCGCAGCGGGGGGTCTCCGTCCGTACGAGCAGTACTTC	CASSDPGAAGGLRPYEQYF
.	TRBV7-9	TRBJ1-1	TRBD1	TGTTCCAGCAGCTTTCGGACAGGGCCCTTGAAGTACACTGAAGCTTTCTTT	CSSSFRTGPLKYTEAFF
.	TRBV5-1	TRBJ2-7	TRBD2	TGCGCCAGCAGCTACCGTACTAGCGATCGCTACGAGCAGTACTTC	CASSYRTSDRYEQYF
.	TRBV28	TRBJ2-7	TRBD2	TGTGCCAGCAGTTTAATACTAGCGGGAGTGCACTACGAGCAGTACTTC	CASSLILAGVHYEQYF
.	TRBV7-9	TRBJ1-5	.	TGTGCCAGCAGCTTAGCGCTTACCGGGGTGGATCAGCCCCAGCATTTT	CASSLALTGVDQPQHF
.	TRBV7-9	TRBJ2-5	TRBD2	TGTGCCAGCATCCACCCCGCGGGGGTCCAAGAGACCCAGTACTTC	CASIHPAGVQETQYF
.	TRBV28	TRBJ2-5	TRBD2	TGTGCCACCCTCGGGACTAGCGGGAGGGCTTCGGAGACCCAGTACTTC	CATLGTSGRASETQYF
once	TRBV5-1	TRBJ2-2	.	TGCGCCAGCAGCTTGGCCCAGGAAGCGGGTACCGGGGAGCTGTTTTTT	CASSLAQEAGTGELFF
.	TRBV19	TRBJ1-1	.	TGTGCCAGTAGACGACGGGAGAACACTGAAGCTTTCTTT	CASRRRENTEAFF
.	TRBV25-1	TRBJ2-5	TRBD2	TGTGCCAGCAGTAAACCGGGACTAGCGGGAGGTGGCCAAGAGACCCAGTACTTC	CASSKPGLAGGGQETQYF
.	TRBV6-5	TRBJ1-4	TRBD1	TGTGCCAGCAGTCCAGAAACAGGGGGAAAACTGTTTTTT	CASSPETGGKLFF
few	TRBV2	TRBJ2-3	.	TGTGCCAGCACGGGGTGGGGCACAGATACGCAGTATTTT	CASTGWGTDTQYF
once	TRBV18	TRBJ2-3	TRBD1	TGTGCCAGCTCACTAACAGGGGGCTATGGCACAGATACGCAGTATTTT	CASSLTGGYGTDTQYF